The clone carrying this TCR beta chain showed up just a few times. Its target is unknown. These data are taken from a study of post-analysis software for immune sequencing data. Overall study: The patients showed relapsing-remitting, secondary progressive and progressive-relapsing multiple sclerosis courses. Study-wide results and limits: The normalized Chao1 diversity of multiple sclerosis patients was significantly lower than that of controls. Co-batched samples clustered tightly together by F measure. Higher frequency in patients than in controls was seen for roughly five TRBV segments, with TRBV5-6, TRBV5-1 and TRBV20-1 among them.

The library was made from cDNA and included unique molecular identifiers. Via MiXCR, TCRdb re-called the PCR reads, giving one row per CDR3 protein. The sample includes roughly 800,000 distinct CDR3 sequences, 30% seen only once; the top ten take more than 0.45%. V was trimmed by 9 bases and J by 3 bases, leaving 7 bases between them. The CDR3 sequence is 11 residues long. Looked up from germline, CDR1 is KGHDR and CDR2 is SFDVKD. The material sequenced was blood. The clonotype was recovered from a girl aged 5 to 17 with multiple sclerosis. The chain links TRBV24-1 to TRBJ2-5, with D unclear. The CDR3 region has the DNA TGTGCCACCGGGTTCGAAGAGACCCAGTACTTC. Amino acid sequence: CATGFEETQYF.